Below are 24 T cell receptor beta chains sequenced from a single sample in a study of shared clonotypes between healthy human individuals. Profiling relied on immunoSEQ multiplex PCR, and the TCRdb table lists in-frame clones only, not all of them. The sample records roughly 2.4 million clones, 90% to 96% being singletons. Sequencing used naive CD4+ T cells sorted from blood. Subset defined: CD45RA+ positively selected. Receptor source: a young man in good health.

The chain carries TRBV4-1 and TRBJ2-1, with 9 bases aligning to TRBD2. The CDR3 contains 16 residues. With 0 bases clipped from V and 9 bases from J, the junction kept 9 bases outside the gene matches. Per the germline V gene, CDR1 is MGHRA and CDR2 is YSYEKL. CDR3 sequence: CASSQEEWGGRVEQFF. The DNA for the CDR3 is TGCGCCAGCAGCCAAGAAGAGTGGGGCGGGAGGGTTGAGCAGTTCTTC.

The V call is TRBV10-3, the J call TRBJ1-5; D possibly corresponds to TRBD1 (5 bases). The CDR3 covers 12 residues. Trimming took off 4 bases at V and 6 bases at J, with 7 bases between the two ends. CDR1 is ENHRY and CDR2 is SYGVKD in the germline V gene. The chain's CDR3 is CAISGGVQPQHF. In nucleotides, the CDR3 is TGTGCCATCAGTGGAGGGGTTCAGCCCCAGCATTTT.

The chain links TRBV7-9 to TRBJ2-1; 9 bases agree with TRBD2. The trim removed 5 bases at V and 5 bases at J, leaving 13 bases unmatched. The CDR3 is made up of 17 amino acids. The V gene's germline CDR1 is SEHNR and CDR2 FQNEAQ (reference sequence). The CDR3 coding sequence is TGTGCCAGCAGCCCCCCAACGGGAGCGGGAGGACACAATGAGCAGTTCTTC. This encodes CASSPPTGAGGHNEQFF.

J is TRBJ2-1 and V is TRBV2; 12 bases map to TRBD2. J lost 2 bases, V lost 5 bases, and 4 bases had no gene match. The CDR3 loop spans 16 amino acids. Germline V gene sequence: CDR1 SNHLY, CDR2 FYNNEI. The CDR3 loop reads CASSSWTSGAYNEQFF. CDR3 DNA sequence: TGTGCCAGCAGTTCTTGGACTAGCGGGGCCTACAATGAGCAGTTCTTC.

This chain connects TRBV11-2 to TRBJ2-3; the D is unclear. CDR1 SGHAT and CDR2 FQNNGV come from the germline V gene. The CDR3 is 12 amino acids. The V end lost 1 base, the J end lost 15 bases, and 14 bases lay between the germline ends. The CDR3 reads CASSLAQQSIYF. As DNA, the CDR3 is TGTGCCAGCAGCTTAGCACAGCAATCTATCTATTTT.

The chain carries TRBV7-2 and TRBJ2-5, with 11 bases that match TRBD2. V shed 5 bases, J shed 5 bases, and the junction held 7 bases outside the gene matches. Looked up from germline, CDR1 is SGHTA and CDR2 is FQGNSA. CDR3 length: 15 residues. The CDR3 is CASSKLAGVGETQYF. The DNA of the CDR3 is TGTGCCAGCAGCAAACTAGCGGGAGTTGGGGAGACCCAGTACTTC.

This sequence joins TRBV7-2 and TRBJ1-1; the D is unclear. There are 14 residues in the CDR3. Trimming cost V 2 bases and J 4 bases, with 11 bases left between them. Germline assignment: CDR1 SGHTA and CDR2 FQGNSA. CDR3 in amino acids: CASSLTTSGTEAFF. For the CDR3, the DNA is TGTGCCAGCAGCTTAACCACCAGCGGCACTGAAGCTTTCTTT.

V is TRBV2 and J is TRBJ1-1, with D possibly TRBD1 on 5 matching bases. The germline V and J ends were trimmed by 8 bases and 10 bases, with 23 bases remaining between them. Per germline, CDR1 SNHLY and CDR2 FYNNEI. The CDR3 contains 14 residues. CDR3 in DNA: TGTGCCAGCGTAGGGGACGAGATTAAGGGGCCAGCTTTCTTT. Translating gives CASVGDEIKGPAFF.

This sequence joins TRBV19 and TRBJ2-2; TRBD2 matches at 8 bases. The length of the CDR3 is 15 residues. J gave up 4 bases and V 4 bases, and 5 bases lay outside the gene matches. The V gene's germline CDR1 is LNHDA and CDR2 SQIVND (reference sequence). The CDR3 reads CASSRPGLVTGELFF. The DNA of the CDR3 is TGTGCCAGTAGTAGACCGGGACTAGTCACCGGGGAGCTGTTTTTT.

V and J are TRBV27 and TRBJ2-7, with 10 bases that match TRBD1. After removal of 6 bases from V and 3 bases from J, the junction contained 14 bases not matched to a gene. The CDR3 length is 17 residues. Per the germline V gene, CDR1 is MNHEY and CDR2 is SMNVEV (reference sequence). The CDR3 DNA is TGTGCCAGCAGGGGACAGGGGCCAACCACGACGGTCTACGAGCAGTACTTC. Translated, it gives CASRGQGPTTTVYEQYF.

Remarks on this clone: Other DNA sequences within the sample encode an identical CDR3. This sequence joins TRBV5-1 and TRBJ1-1; D unclear. Deletions cut 0 bases from V and 4 bases from J, with 7 bases between. This CDR3 contains 13 residues. The germline gives CDR1 SGHRS, CDR2 YFSETQ. The CDR3 region has the DNA TGCGCCAGCAGCTTGGTAGGGAGCACTGAAGCTTTCTTT. Translating it yields CASSLVGSTEAFF. Filled out from reference TRBV5-1 and TRBJ1-1, the complete variable domain reads KAGVTQTPRYLIKTRGQQVTLSCSPISGHRSVSWYQQTPGQGLQFLFEYFSETQRNKGNFPGRFSGRQFSNSRSEMNVSTLELGDSALYLCASSLVGSTEAFFGQGTRLTVV.

The V call is TRBV5-6, the J call TRBJ2-5, with a weak D call TRBD1 (5 bases). The CDR3 consists of 16 residues. Per germline, CDR1 SGHDT and CDR2 YYEEEE. The germline V and J ends were trimmed by 0 bases and 2 bases, with 14 bases remaining between them. The DNA of the CDR3 is TGTGCCAGCAGCTTGGCCGCAGGGCGAGATCAAGAGACCCAGTACTTC. Protein: CASSLAAGRDQETQYF.

The V call is TRBV5-1, the J call TRBJ2-1, with a weak D call TRBD1 (7 bases). The V gene's germline CDR1 is SGHRS and CDR2 YFSETQ. Trimming removed 4 bases from V and 1 base from J, with 18 bases in between. The CDR3 spans 17 residues. The CDR3 DNA reads TGCGCCAGCAGCGGAGGAGCGGCAGGGGGGTCCTACAATGAGCAGTTCTTC. Protein product: CASSGGAAGGSYNEQFF. Full variable domain (outside the CDR3, taken from reference TRBV5-1 and TRBJ2-1): KAGVTQTPRYLIKTRGQQVTLSCSPISGHRSVSWYQQTPGQGLQFLFEYFSETQRNKGNFPGRFSGRQFSNSRSEMNVSTLELGDSALYLCASSGGAAGGSYNEQFFGPGTRLTVL.

The rearrangement links TRBV7-2 to TRBJ1-5, with 9 bases aligning to TRBD1. J lost 3 bases, V lost 1 base, and 7 bases had no gene match. There are 17 residues in the CDR3. Germline values: CDR1 SGHTA, CDR2 FQGNSA. The CDR3 nucleotides are TGTGCCAGCAGCTTAGTAGGCGGGACAGGGTCCAATCAGCCCCAGCATTTT. Protein product: CASSLVGGTGSNQPQHF. The variable domain in full, completed from reference TRBV7-2 and TRBJ1-5, reads GAGVSQSPSNKVTEKGKDVELRCDPISGHTALYWYRQSLGQGLEFLIYFQGNSAPDKSGLPSDRFSAERTGGSVSTLTIQRTQQEDSAVYLCASSLVGGTGSNQPQHFGDGTRLSIL.

This chain's CDR3 is CASSLYTASNTEAFF. The CDR3 DNA reads as TGCGCCAGCAGCTTGTACACAGCCTCGAACACTGAAGCTTTCTTT. The chain has TRBV5-1 and TRBJ1-1; D gene unclear. This CDR3 has 15 residues. Germline CDR1 reads SGHRS; CDR2 reads YFSETQ. V was shortened by 1 base and J by 1 base, with 11 bases between the two germline ends.

This clone was picked up one time. CDR3 in amino acids: CASSAEGASPNYGYTF. The DNA for the CDR3 is TGCGCCAGCAGCGCCGAGGGGGCCTCCCCTAACTATGGCTACACCTTC. The V and J genes are TRBV5-1 and TRBJ1-2; 7 bases line up with TRBD1. The V gene's germline CDR1 is SGHRS and CDR2 YFSETQ. The junction had 9 bases not matched to a gene; V was cut back by 4 bases and J by 0 bases. The CDR3 contains 16 residues.

The chain recombines TRBV5-4 with TRBJ2-3; a weak D match, TRBD2 (6 bases). The germline V gene encodes CDR1 SGHNT and CDR2 YYREEE (reference sequence). V dropped 3 bases and J dropped 0 bases, with 11 bases sitting between them. The CDR3 sequence is 15 residues long. CDR3 in amino acids: CASSWGGASTDTQYF. The DNA of the CDR3 is TGTGCCAGCAGCTGGGGCGGGGCTAGCACAGATACGCAGTATTTT.

Concerning this clone: At the DNA level, this CDR3 is encoded by other sequences in the same sample as well. V usage is TRBV5-4 and J usage is TRBJ1-2; 11 positions agree with TRBD1. The CDR3 covers 13 residues. V gave up 4 bases and J gave up 5 bases; unmatched junction bases: 1. Germline-derived CDR1 and CDR2 are SGHNT and YYREEE (reference sequence). The CDR3 loop is CASSRDRGYGYTF. The CDR3 bases are TGTGCCAGCAGCCGGGACAGGGGGTATGGCTACACCTTC.

The chain couples TRBV7-9 to TRBJ2-7; D might be TRBD1 (6 bases). The CDR3 contains 14 residues. V dropped 5 bases and J dropped 9 bases, with 20 bases sitting between them. Germline V gives CDR1 SEHNR, CDR2 FQNEAQ (reference sequence). The CDR3 reads CASSDPIVTTGQYF. CDR3 sequence (DNA): TGTGCCAGCAGCGACCCAATCGTTACGACAGGGCAGTACTTC.

This sequence joins TRBV5-6 and TRBJ1-5; tentatively, D is TRBD1 (6 bases). Trimming removed 2 bases at V and 4 bases at J, with 10 bases between. The CDR3 contains 14 residues. Per germline, CDR1 SGHDT and CDR2 YYEEEE. CDR3 bases: TGTGCCAGCAGCTTTGCCAGGGGTAATCAGCCCCAGCATTTT. It specifies CASSFARGNQPQHF.

The chain carries TRBV10-3 and TRBJ2-1; 7 nucleotides agree with TRBD1. Per the germline V gene, CDR1 is ENHRY and CDR2 is SYGVKD. The CDR3 sequence is 13 residues long. V lost 8 bases to trimming and J lost 6 bases; unmatched junction nucleotides: 7. CDR3 residues: CAISETGFNEQFF. The CDR3 bases are TGTGCCATCTCGGAGACAGGGTTCAATGAGCAGTTCTTC.

V usage is TRBV13 and J usage is TRBJ2-1, with 8 bases aligning to TRBD1. Per the germline V gene, CDR1 is PRHDT and CDR2 is FYEKMQ (reference sequence). The CDR3 contains 15 residues. Losses at the gene ends were 2 bases for V and 5 bases for J; bases not matched to a gene: 5. This CDR3 reads CASSLIRGRHNEQFF. The CDR3 bases are TGTGCCAGCAGCTTAATCAGGGGGCGCCACAATGAGCAGTTCTTC.

The gene calls are TRBV27 and TRBJ1-4, with a weak D call TRBD1 (5 bases). Trimming pared 7 bases from V and 0 bases from J, leaving 15 bases between. The CDR3 spans 16 residues. Per the germline V gene, CDR1 is MNHEY and CDR2 is SMNVEV (reference sequence). The CDR3 DNA sequence: TGTGCCAGCACAACACGGACACCTGCAACTAATGAAAAACTGTTTTTT. Translation: CASTTRTPATNEKLFF.

This rearrangement joins TRBV9 to TRBJ2-7; D not resolved. The germline V gene has CDR1 SGDLS and CDR2 YYNGEE. The CDR3 is 15 amino acids. The V end lost 0 bases, the J end lost 1 base, and 11 bases lay between the germline ends. The CDR3 DNA reads TGTGCCAGCAGCGTAGCTCCAAGCTGGTCCTACGAGCAGTACTTC. Amino acids: CASSVAPSWSYEQYF.